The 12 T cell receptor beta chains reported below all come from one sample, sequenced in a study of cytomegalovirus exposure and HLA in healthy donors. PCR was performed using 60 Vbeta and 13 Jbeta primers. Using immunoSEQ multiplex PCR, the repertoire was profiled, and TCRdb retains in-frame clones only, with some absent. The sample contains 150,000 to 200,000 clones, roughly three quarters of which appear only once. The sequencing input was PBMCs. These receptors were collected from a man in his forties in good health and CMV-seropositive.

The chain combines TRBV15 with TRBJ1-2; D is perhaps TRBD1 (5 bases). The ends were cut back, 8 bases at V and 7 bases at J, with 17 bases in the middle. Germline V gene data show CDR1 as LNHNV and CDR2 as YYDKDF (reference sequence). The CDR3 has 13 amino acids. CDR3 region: CATSRDPLVGYTF. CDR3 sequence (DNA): TGTGCCACCTCCAGGGATCCCCTTGTTGGCTACACCTTC.

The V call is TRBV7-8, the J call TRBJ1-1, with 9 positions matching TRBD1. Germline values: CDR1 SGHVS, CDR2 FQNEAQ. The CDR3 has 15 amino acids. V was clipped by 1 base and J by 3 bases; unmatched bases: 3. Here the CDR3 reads CASSLVGTGYTEAFF. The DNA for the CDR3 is TGTGCCAGCAGCTTAGTTGGGACAGGGTACACTGAAGCTTTCTTT. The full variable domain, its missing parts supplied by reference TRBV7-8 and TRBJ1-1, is GAGVSQSPRYKVAKRGQDVALRCDPISGHVSLFWYQQALGQGPEFLTYFQNEAQLDKSGLPSDRFFAERPEGSVSTLKIQRTQQEDSAVYLCASSLVGTGYTEAFFGQGTRLTVV.

The CDR3 protein is CASGAGGRDEQFF. CDR3 nucleotide sequence: TGTGCCAGCGGAGCGGGGGGGCGCGATGAGCAGTTCTTC. The chain joins TRBV11-3 to TRBJ2-1; the match to TRBD2 covers 10 bases. Germline V gives CDR1 SGHNT, CDR2 YENEEA. The CDR3 sequence is 13 residues long. V shed 8 bases and J 8 bases; nucleotides not matched to a gene: 6.

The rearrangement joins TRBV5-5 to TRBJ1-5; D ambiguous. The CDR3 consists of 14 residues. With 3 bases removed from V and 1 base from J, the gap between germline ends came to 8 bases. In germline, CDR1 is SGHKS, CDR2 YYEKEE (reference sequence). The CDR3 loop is CASSSTPSNQPQHF. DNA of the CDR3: TGTGCCAGCAGCTCCACACCGAGCAATCAGCCCCAGCATTTT.

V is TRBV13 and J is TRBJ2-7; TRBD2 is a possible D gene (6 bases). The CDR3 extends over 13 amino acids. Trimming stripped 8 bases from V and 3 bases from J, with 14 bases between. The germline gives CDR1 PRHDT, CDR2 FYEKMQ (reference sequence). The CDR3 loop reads CASSGGSYYEQYF. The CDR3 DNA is TGTGCCAGCTCTGGGGGGTCCTACTACGAGCAGTACTTC.

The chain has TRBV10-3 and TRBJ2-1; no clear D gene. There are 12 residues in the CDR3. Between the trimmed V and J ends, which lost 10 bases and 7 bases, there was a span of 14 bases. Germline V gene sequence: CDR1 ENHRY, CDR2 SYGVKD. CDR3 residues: CATKDSRNEQFF. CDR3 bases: TGTGCCACCAAGGATAGCCGAAATGAGCAGTTCTTC.

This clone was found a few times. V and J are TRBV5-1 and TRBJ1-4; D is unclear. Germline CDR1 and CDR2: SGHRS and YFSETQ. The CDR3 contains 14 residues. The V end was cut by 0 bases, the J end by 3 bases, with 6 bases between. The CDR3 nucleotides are TGCGCCAGCAGCTTGGGGGCTCCTAATGAAAAACTGTTTTTT. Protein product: CASSLGAPNEKLFF.

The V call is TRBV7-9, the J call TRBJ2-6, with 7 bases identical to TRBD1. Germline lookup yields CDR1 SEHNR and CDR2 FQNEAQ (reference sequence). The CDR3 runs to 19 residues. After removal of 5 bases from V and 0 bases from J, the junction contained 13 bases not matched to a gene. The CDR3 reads CASSTSDRSLSSGANVLTF. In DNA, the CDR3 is TGTGCCAGCAGCACTTCGGACAGGTCATTGTCCTCTGGGGCCAACGTCCTGACTTTC.

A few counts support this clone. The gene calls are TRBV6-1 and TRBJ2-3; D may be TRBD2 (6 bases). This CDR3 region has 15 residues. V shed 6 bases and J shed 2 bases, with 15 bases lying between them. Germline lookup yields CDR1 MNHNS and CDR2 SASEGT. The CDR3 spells CASRRAGGLTDTQYF. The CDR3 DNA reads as TGTGCCAGCAGGAGAGCCGGGGGTCTCACAGATACGCAGTATTTT.

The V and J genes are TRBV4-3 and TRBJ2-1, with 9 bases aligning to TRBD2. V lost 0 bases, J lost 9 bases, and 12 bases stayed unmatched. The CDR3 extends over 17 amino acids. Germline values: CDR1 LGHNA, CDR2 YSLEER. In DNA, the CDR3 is TGCGCCAGCAGCCAAGATAGGCGGGGGGGCCTAACCGCTGAGCAGTTCTTC. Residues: CASSQDRRGGLTAEQFF.

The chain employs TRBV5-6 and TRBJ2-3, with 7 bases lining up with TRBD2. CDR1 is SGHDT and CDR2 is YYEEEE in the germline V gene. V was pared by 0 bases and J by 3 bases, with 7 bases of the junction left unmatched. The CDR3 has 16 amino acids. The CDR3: CASSLGGGVRTDTQYF. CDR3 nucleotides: TGTGCCAGCAGCTTGGGTGGGGGGGTTCGGACAGATACGCAGTATTTT.

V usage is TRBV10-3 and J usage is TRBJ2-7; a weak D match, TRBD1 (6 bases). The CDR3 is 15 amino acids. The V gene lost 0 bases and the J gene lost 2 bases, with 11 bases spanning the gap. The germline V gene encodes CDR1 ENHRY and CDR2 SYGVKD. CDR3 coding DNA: TGTGCCATCAGTGAGTCAAGGGGGAGAGCCTACGAGCAGTACTTC. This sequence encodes CAISESRGRAYEQYF.